This T cell receptor beta chain is from a study of Ad26.COV2.S vaccination and SARS-CoV-2 variants. Looking at the study overall: Recipients of Ad26.COV2.S got it intramuscularly, once or twice 56 days apart.

Findings and caveats of the study: Vaccine and placebo recipients had comparable breadth of non-spike TCRs.

Turning to this clone: No antigen is known for it.

Regarding treatment: around 19 received Ad26.COV2.S at low or high dose, single or two shots; a few received placebo; per-sample allocation not given. The study sampled participants on day 63 after the first vaccine or placebo injection. An adult donor aged 18-55 years was enrolled in Boston. CDR3 length: 15 amino acids. Germline CDR1 and CDR2: ENHRY and SYGVKD. The J segment lost 0 bases and the V segment lost 7 bases, leaving 4 bases of the junction unmatched. Data came from immunoSEQ multiplex PCR; TCRdb stores just in-frame clones and leaves some out. This sample has 200,000 to 300,000 clones, with 70% to 90% found just once.

The TCR originated in a person between 18 and 59 years old who received the Ad26.COV2.S COVID-19 vaccine or a placebo. The chain recombines TRBV10-3 with TRBJ2-2, with 8 bases aligning to TRBD2. The material sequenced was peripheral blood, taken in a trial of Ad26.COV2.S vaccine versus placebo. CDR3 DNA: TGTGCCATCACCAGTAGCGGGGCGAACACCGGGGAGCTGTTTTTT. It specifies CAITSSGANTGELFF.